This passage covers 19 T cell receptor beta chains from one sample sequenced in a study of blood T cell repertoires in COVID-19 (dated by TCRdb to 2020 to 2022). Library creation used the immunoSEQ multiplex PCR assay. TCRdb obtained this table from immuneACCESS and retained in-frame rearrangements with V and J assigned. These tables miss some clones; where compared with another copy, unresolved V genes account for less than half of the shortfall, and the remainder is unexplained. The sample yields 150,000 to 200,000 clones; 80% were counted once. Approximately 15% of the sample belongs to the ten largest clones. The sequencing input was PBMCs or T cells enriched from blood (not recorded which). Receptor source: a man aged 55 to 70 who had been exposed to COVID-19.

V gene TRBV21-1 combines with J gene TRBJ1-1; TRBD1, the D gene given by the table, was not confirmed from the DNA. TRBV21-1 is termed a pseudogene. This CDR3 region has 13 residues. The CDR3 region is CASSARPPGEAFF. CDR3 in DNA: TGTGCCAGCAGCGCCCGTCCCCCAGGCGAGGCTTTCTTT.

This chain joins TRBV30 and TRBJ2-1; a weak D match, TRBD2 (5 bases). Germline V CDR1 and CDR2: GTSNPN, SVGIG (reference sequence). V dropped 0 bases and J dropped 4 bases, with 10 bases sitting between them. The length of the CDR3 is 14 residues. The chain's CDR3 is CAWSVPGSYNEQFF. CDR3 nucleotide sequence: TGTGCCTGGAGTGTACCGGGATCTTACAATGAGCAGTTCTTC.

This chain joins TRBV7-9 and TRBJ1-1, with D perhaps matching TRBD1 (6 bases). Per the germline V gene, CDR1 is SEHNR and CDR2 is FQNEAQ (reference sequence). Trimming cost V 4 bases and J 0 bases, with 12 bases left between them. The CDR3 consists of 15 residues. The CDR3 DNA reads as TGTGCCAGCAGCTCGACAGGATCCATGAACACTGAAGCTTTCTTT. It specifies CASSSTGSMNTEAFF.

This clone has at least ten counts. The CDR3 reads CASRDVDRSYGYTF. The CDR3 DNA is TGTGCCAGCAGGGACGTCGACAGGTCCTATGGCTACACCTTC. This chain uses TRBV2 with TRBJ1-2, with D possibly being TRBD1 (6 bases). The V and J ends lost 6 bases and 4 bases respectively, with 15 bases between them. The CDR3 has 14 residues. CDR1 SNHLY and CDR2 FYNNEI come from the germline V gene. Using reference TRBV2 and TRBJ1-2 for the parts outside the CDR3, the full variable domain is EPEVTQTPSHQVTQMGQEVILRCVPISNHLYFYWYRQILGQKVEFLVSFYNNEISEKSEIFDDQFSVERPDGSNFTLKIRSTKLEDSAMYFCASRDVDRSYGYTFGSGTRLTVV.

In DNA, the CDR3 is TGCAGCGTAGCGGACAGGGGCGATGGCTACACCTTC. Encoded protein: CSVADRGDGYTF. The chain combines TRBV29-1 with TRBJ1-2; 9 nucleotides agree with TRBD1. The CDR3 runs to 12 residues. V trimming: 6 bases; J trimming: 6 bases; junction bases outside the gene matches: 5. Germline V gives CDR1 SQVTM, CDR2 ANQGSEA.

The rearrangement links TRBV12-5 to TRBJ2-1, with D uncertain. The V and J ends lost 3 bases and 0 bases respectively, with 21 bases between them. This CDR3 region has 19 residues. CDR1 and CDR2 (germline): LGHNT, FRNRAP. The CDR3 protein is CASGFYKGEVGSSYNEQFF. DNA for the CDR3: TGTGCTAGTGGTTTTTACAAAGGCGAGGTAGGTAGCTCCTACAATGAGCAGTTCTTC.

This chain's CDR3 is CSVEGQGRNEQFF. The CDR3 DNA reads as TGCAGCGTTGAAGGGCAGGGAAGGAATGAGCAGTTCTTC. V is TRBV29-1 and J is TRBJ2-1, with D maybe TRBD1 (5 bases). CDR1 and CDR2 (germline): SQVTM, ANQGSEA. This CDR3 has 13 amino acids. V lost 1 base and J lost 7, with 11 bases in between.

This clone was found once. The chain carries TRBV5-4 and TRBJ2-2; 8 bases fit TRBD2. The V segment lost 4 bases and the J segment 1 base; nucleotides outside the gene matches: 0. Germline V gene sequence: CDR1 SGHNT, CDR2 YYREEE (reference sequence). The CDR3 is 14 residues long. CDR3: CASSRGGNTGELFF. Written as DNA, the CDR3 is TGTGCCAGCAGCCGGGGGGGGAACACCGGGGAGCTGTTTTTT.

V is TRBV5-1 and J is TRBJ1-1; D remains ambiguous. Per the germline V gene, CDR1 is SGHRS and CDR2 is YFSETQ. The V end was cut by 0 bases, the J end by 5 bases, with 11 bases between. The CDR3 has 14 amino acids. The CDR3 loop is CASSLDYSGTEAFF. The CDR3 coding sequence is TGCGCCAGCAGCTTGGACTATTCGGGAACTGAAGCTTTCTTT.

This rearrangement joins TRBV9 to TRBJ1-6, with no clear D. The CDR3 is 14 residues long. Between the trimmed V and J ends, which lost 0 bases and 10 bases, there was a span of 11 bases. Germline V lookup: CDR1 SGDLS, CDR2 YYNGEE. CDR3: CASSVAPGESPLHF. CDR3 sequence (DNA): TGTGCCAGCAGCGTAGCCCCGGGAGAATCACCCCTCCACTTT.

CDR3 sequence (DNA): TGTGCCTGGAGTGGGACTAGCGGGACAAACGAGCAGTACTTC. Residues: CAWSGTSGTNEQYF. The chain recombines TRBV30 with TRBJ2-7; 12 bases line up with TRBD2. This CDR3 has 14 residues. V dropped 1 base and J dropped 5; count of bases not matched to a gene: 3. Germline CDR1 reads GTSNPN; CDR2 reads SVGIG (reference sequence). The full variable domain, completed using reference TRBV30 and TRBJ2-7, is SQTIHQWPATLVQPVGSPLSLECTVEGTSNPNLYWYRQAAGRGLQLLFYSVGIGQISSEVPQNLSASRPQDRQFILSSKKLLLSDSGFYLCAWSGTSGTNEQYFGPGTRLTVT.

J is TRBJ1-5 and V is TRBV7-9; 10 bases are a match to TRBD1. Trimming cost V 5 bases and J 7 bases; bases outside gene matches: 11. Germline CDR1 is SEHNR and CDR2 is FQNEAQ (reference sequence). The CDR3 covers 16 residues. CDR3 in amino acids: CASSPALGQGGQPQHF. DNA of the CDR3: TGTGCCAGCAGCCCCGCCCTAGGACAGGGGGGACAGCCCCAGCATTTT.

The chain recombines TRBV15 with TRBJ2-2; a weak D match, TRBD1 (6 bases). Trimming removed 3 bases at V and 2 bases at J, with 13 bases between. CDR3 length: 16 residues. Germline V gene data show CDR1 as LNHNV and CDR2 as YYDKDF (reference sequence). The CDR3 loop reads CATSSNREINTGELFF. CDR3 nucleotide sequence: TGTGCCACCAGCAGTAACAGGGAAATCAACACCGGGGAGCTGTTTTTT.

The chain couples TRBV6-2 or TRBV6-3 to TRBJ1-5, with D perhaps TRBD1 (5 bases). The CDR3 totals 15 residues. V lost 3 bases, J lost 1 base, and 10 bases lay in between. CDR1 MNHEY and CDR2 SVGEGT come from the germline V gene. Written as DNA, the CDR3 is TGTGCCAGCAGTTATAGCAGGGTCAGCAATCAGCCCCAGCATTTT. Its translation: CASSYSRVSNQPQHF.

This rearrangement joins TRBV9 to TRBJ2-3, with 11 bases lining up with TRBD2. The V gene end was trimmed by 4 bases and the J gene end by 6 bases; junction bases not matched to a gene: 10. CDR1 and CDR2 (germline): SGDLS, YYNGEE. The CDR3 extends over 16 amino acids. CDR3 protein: CASSPLPSGRPDTQYF. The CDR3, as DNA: TGTGCCAGCAGCCCACTTCCTAGCGGGAGGCCGGATACGCAGTATTTT.

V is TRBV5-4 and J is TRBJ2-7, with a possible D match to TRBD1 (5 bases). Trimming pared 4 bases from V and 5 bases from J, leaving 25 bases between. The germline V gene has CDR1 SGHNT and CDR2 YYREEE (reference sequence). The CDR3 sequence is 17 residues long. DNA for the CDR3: TGTGCCAGCAGCCCCGTGTGGGGCCTTGGGCCTTCCCACGAGCAGTACTTC. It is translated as CASSPVWGLGPSHEQYF.

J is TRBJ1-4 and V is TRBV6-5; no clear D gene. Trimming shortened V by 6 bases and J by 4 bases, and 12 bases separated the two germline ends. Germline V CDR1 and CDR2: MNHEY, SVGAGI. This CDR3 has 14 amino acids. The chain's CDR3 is CASRPSGGNEKLFF. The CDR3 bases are TGTGCCAGCAGGCCATCGGGTGGTAATGAAAAACTGTTTTTT.

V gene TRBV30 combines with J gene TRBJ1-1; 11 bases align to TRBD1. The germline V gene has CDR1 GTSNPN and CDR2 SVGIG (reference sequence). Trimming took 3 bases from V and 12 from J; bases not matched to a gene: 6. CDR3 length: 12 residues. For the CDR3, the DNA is TGTGCCTGGAGAAAGGACAGGGGGCGTACTTTCTTT. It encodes CAWRKDRGRTFF.

The CDR3 here is CASSGPGGANQPQHF. The CDR3 DNA follows: TGTGCCAGCAGTGGGCCGGGGGGGGCCAACCAGCCCCAGCATTTT. V is TRBV2 and J is TRBJ1-5; maybe TRBD1 (6 bases). The CDR3 has 15 amino acids. Germline loops: CDR1 SNHLY, CDR2 FYNNEI. Between the trimmed V and J ends, which lost 4 bases and 7 bases, there was a span of 17 bases.